Following are 32 T cell receptor beta chains from one sample sequenced in a study of blood T cell repertoires in COVID-19. Repertoires were generated with immunoSEQ multiplex PCR, while TCRdb's copy carries only in-frame clones and drops some. Among around 69,000 clones listed, 85% to 90% were seen once. Sequencing used peripheral blood. The receptors derive from a woman in her forties or fifties with active COVID-19.

This rearrangement joins TRBV9 to TRBJ2-7, with no clear D. With 0 bases removed from V and 5 bases from J, the gap between germline ends came to 12 bases. The CDR3 covers 14 residues. Germline CDR1 is SGDLS and CDR2 is YYNGEE. In nucleotides, the CDR3 is TGTGCCAGCAGCGTAGAGCCGGCCCGGGACGAGCAGTACTTC. As protein: CASSVEPARDEQYF.

V usage is TRBV30 and J usage is TRBJ1-5; D unclear. Between the trimmed V and J ends, which lost 2 bases and 4 bases, there was a span of 9 bases. Germline lookup yields CDR1 GTSNPN and CDR2 SVGIG (reference sequence). This CDR3 contains 13 residues. CDR3 nucleotide sequence: TGTGCCTGGAGTACGAGGGAAAATCAGCCCCAGCATTTT. Translation gives CAWSTRENQPQHF.

This clone has a single count. This chain uses TRBV11-2 with TRBJ2-1; 11 nucleotides agree with TRBD2. This CDR3 is 15 amino acids long. The V and J ends lost 1 base and 7 bases, in that order; junction bases with no gene match: 3. In germline, CDR1 is SGHAT, CDR2 FQNNGV. The CDR3 reads CASSLGTSGLNEQFF. DNA of the CDR3: TGTGCCAGCAGCTTAGGGACTAGCGGGTTGAATGAGCAGTTCTTC.

The chain is built from TRBV28 and TRBJ2-1, with 12 bases lining up with TRBD2. CDR1 is MDHEN, CDR2 SYDVKM, per germline. The CDR3 extends over 17 amino acids. The ends lost 8 bases at V and 6 bases at J; junction bases unmatched: 14. The chain's CDR3 is CASLLTSGRGSRNEQFF. The CDR3, as DNA: TGTGCCAGCCTTCTGACTAGCGGGAGAGGGAGTCGCAATGAGCAGTTCTTC.

Only one count was recorded for this clone. J is TRBJ1-2 and V is TRBV2; D is possibly TRBD1 (6 bases). Germline lookup yields CDR1 SNHLY and CDR2 FYNNEI. With 6 bases removed from V and 5 bases from J, the gap between germline ends came to 13 bases. The CDR3 contains 13 residues. The CDR3 DNA reads TGTGCCAGCAGGCCACAGGGCGGATATGGCTACACCTTC. This translates into CASRPQGGYGYTF.

CDR3 region: CASSPRQGLDYGYTF. CDR3 sequence (DNA): TGTGCCAGCTCACCACGACAGGGGTTGGACTATGGCTACACCTTC. The chain recombines TRBV18 with TRBJ1-2, with 8 bases aligning to TRBD1. The ends lost 1 base at V and 3 bases at J; junction bases unmatched: 4. CDR3 length: 15 amino acids. Germline lookup yields CDR1 KGHSH and CDR2 LQKENI.

The chain carries TRBV7-9 and TRBJ1-4; 11 bases are a match to TRBD1. The CDR3 totals 17 residues. The germline CDR1 and CDR2 sequences are SEHNR and FQNEAQ (reference sequence). J gave up 0 bases and V 4 bases, and 4 bases lay outside the gene matches. The CDR3 nucleotides are TGTGCCAGCAGCTCATGGGGACAGGGGGCAACTAATGAAAAACTGTTTTTT. This sequence encodes CASSSWGQGATNEKLFF.

V usage is TRBV7-9 and J usage is TRBJ2-7, with TRBD2 matching over 8 bases. Trimming took 7 bases from V and 9 from J; bases not matched to a gene: 14. The CDR3 length is 14 residues. Per the germline V gene, CDR1 is SEHNR and CDR2 is FQNEAQ (reference sequence). CDR3 nucleotides: TGTGCCAGCACCCTAACTAGCGGCCCTTTAGGGCAGTACTTC. Amino acid sequence: CASTLTSGPLGQYF.

The chain employs TRBV7-8 and TRBJ2-1, with 8 bases aligning to TRBD2. Germline CDR1 SGHVS, CDR2 FQNEAQ. CDR3 length: 15 residues. Losses at the gene ends were 2 bases for V and 9 bases for J; bases not matched to a gene: 9. CDR3 region: CASSLRLAGFVEQFF. The CDR3 DNA reads TGTGCCAGCAGCTTAAGGCTAGCGGGCTTCGTTGAGCAGTTCTTC. Combining the CDR3 with reference TRBV7-8 and TRBJ2-1 gives the whole variable domain GAGVSQSPRYKVAKRGQDVALRCDPISGHVSLFWYQQALGQGPEFLTYFQNEAQLDKSGLPSDRFFAERPEGSVSTLKIQRTQQEDSAVYLCASSLRLAGFVEQFFGPGTRLTVL.

The gene calls are TRBV30 and TRBJ2-5; D uncertain. With 0 bases removed from V and 5 bases from J, the gap between germline ends came to 10 bases. CDR3 length: 13 amino acids. Germline V gene lookup returns CDR1 GTSNPN and CDR2 SVGIG (reference sequence). CDR3 in DNA: TGTGCCTGGAGTGTAAGTAGCTGGGAGACCCAGTACTTC. This translates into CAWSVSSWETQYF.

J is TRBJ2-7 and V is TRBV3-1 (or the pseudogene TRBV3-2); possible D gene TRBD1, 7 bases. The CDR3 runs to 18 residues. Between the trimmed V and J ends, which lost 4 bases and 5 bases, there was a span of 27 bases. CDR1 and CDR2 from the germline V gene are LGHDT and YNNKEL (reference sequence). DNA for the CDR3: TGTGCCAGCAGCCGAGTGACGTCGGCAGGGGGGAAGGTGGACGAGCAGTACTTC. Its translation: CASSRVTSAGGKVDEQYF.

The CDR3 bases are TGTGCCAGCAGCTTGTCTGGGACAGGGATCCATGAGCAGTTCTTC. It codes for CASSLSGTGIHEQFF. The chain has TRBV5-4 and TRBJ2-1, with 9 bases fitting TRBD1. The CDR3 is 15 residues long. CDR1 and CDR2 (germline): SGHNT, YYREEE (reference sequence). V shed 1 base and J 8 bases; nucleotides not matched to a gene: 7.

This clone was counted between two and nine times. This chain connects TRBV10-1 to TRBJ2-2; D gene ambiguous. This CDR3 spans 13 amino acids. The V end was cut by 0 bases, the J end by 7 bases, with 6 bases between. In germline, CDR1 is WNHNN, CDR2 SYGVQD (reference sequence). The chain's CDR3 is CASSESQVGELFF. Written as DNA, the CDR3 is TGCGCCAGCAGTGAGTCCCAGGTCGGGGAGCTGTTTTTT.

V is TRBV2 and J is TRBJ1-1; possibly TRBD1 for D (5 bases). V lost 10 bases and J lost 1, with 7 bases in between. Germline CDR1 is SNHLY and CDR2 is FYNNEI. The CDR3 length is 11 residues. The CDR3 DNA is TGTGCCACTACAGGGAACACTGAAGCTTTCTTT. It yields the protein CATTGNTEAFF.

CDR3 nucleotide sequence: TGTGCCAGCAGGGAGGAGGGTCAGTTCTTC. This gives the protein CASREEGQFF. This chain links TRBV6-5 with TRBJ2-1; D perhaps matches TRBD2 (6 bases). This CDR3 has 10 residues. Germline lookup yields CDR1 MNHEY and CDR2 SVGAGI. Trimming removed 6 bases from V and 13 bases from J, with 10 bases in between.

The V and J genes are TRBV6-4 and TRBJ1-1; TRBD1 agrees at 7 bases. Trimming removed 4 bases from V and 1 base from J; junction bases left unmatched: 15. The V gene's germline CDR1 is MRHNA and CDR2 SNTAGT. The CDR3 contains 18 residues. The CDR3 DNA follows: TGTGCCAGCAGTGGGCTTGACAGGGCCCATTTTACGAACACTGAAGCTTTCTTT. Translated, it gives CASSGLDRAHFTNTEAFF.

This chain connects TRBV5-6 to TRBJ2-1; 14 bases match TRBD2. The CDR3 is 15 residues long. CDR1 is SGHDT and CDR2 is YYEEEE in the germline V gene. Trimming cost V 2 bases and J 8 bases; bases outside gene matches: 3. The CDR3 bases are TGTGCCAGCAGCTTAGGGACTAGCGGGAGTTATGAGCAGTTCTTC. It specifies CASSLGTSGSYEQFF.

The chain is built from TRBV9 and TRBJ2-3; 9 nucleotides line up with TRBD2. Germline-derived CDR1 and CDR2 are SGDLS and YYNGEE. The ends lost 4 bases at V and 0 bases at J; junction bases unmatched: 12. CDR3 length equals 18 residues. CDR3 loop: CASSRSGGGGVSTDTQYF. Written as DNA, the CDR3 is TGTGCCAGCAGCCGTAGCGGGGGTGGTGGGGTTAGCACAGATACGCAGTATTTT.

This chain joins TRBV5-4 and TRBJ2-7; 8 positions match TRBD2. Looked up from germline, CDR1 is SGHNT and CDR2 is YYREEE (reference sequence). The CDR3 has 14 amino acids. V gave up 2 bases and J gave up 6 bases; unmatched junction bases: 7. CDR3 protein: CASSFEAGVPEQYF. Written as DNA, the CDR3 is TGTGCCAGCAGCTTTGAAGCGGGAGTGCCCGAGCAGTACTTC.

The chain combines TRBV19 with TRBJ2-1, with TRBD2 matching over 12 bases. The CDR3 covers 20 residues. Per germline, CDR1 LNHDA and CDR2 SQIVND (reference sequence). J lost 2 bases, V lost 5 bases, and 16 bases had no gene match. The CDR3 reads CASSGPPSGRASNTYNEQFF. The CDR3 DNA sequence: TGTGCCAGTAGTGGACCCCCTAGCGGGAGGGCCTCCAACACCTACAATGAGCAGTTCTTC.

This chain connects TRBV5-1 to TRBJ1-4; 7 bases are a match to TRBD1. With 4 bases clipped from V and 8 bases from J, the junction kept 8 bases outside the gene matches. The CDR3 is made up of 14 amino acids. Germline V gene sequence: CDR1 SGHRS, CDR2 YFSETQ. CDR3 sequence reads: CASSVTGFGEKLFF. Here the CDR3 DNA reads TGCGCCAGCAGCGTGACAGGGTTTGGCGAAAAACTGTTTTTT.

The chain links TRBV27 to TRBJ1-2; 10 bases fit TRBD1. Germline CDR1 and CDR2: MNHEY and SMNVEV (reference sequence). V gave up 2 bases and J gave up 5 bases; unmatched junction bases: 5. This CDR3 has 15 residues. CDR3 DNA sequence: TGTGCCAGCAGTTTAAGGGACAGGGGAGTATATGGCTACACCTTC. It translates to CASSLRDRGVYGYTF.

In this sample, this clone turned up a few times. This chain uses TRBV19 with TRBJ2-1; no clear D gene. CDR1 and CDR2 (germline): LNHDA, SQIVND (reference sequence). The CDR3 length is 11 residues. V shed 1 base and J shed 10 bases, with 5 bases lying between them. For the CDR3, the DNA is TGTGCCAGTAGTATAGCCAGAGAGCAGTTCTTC. Its translation is CASSIAREQFF.

A single count supports this clone. The chain carries TRBV28 and TRBJ1-2; 11 bases fit TRBD1. The germline CDR1 and CDR2 sequences are MDHEN and SYDVKM. The CDR3 is 14 amino acids. V trimming: 10 bases; J trimming: 1 base; junction bases outside the gene matches: 5. For the CDR3, the DNA is TGTGCCACCCGGGACAGGGGGTATAACTATGGCTACACCTTC. Amino acid sequence: CATRDRGYNYGYTF.

The chain joins TRBV6-6 to TRBJ1-1; D is unclear. The CDR3 loop spans 16 amino acids. Looked up from germline, CDR1 is MNHNY and CDR2 is SVGAGI (reference sequence). V lost 6 bases, J lost 1 base, and 18 bases lay in between. The CDR3 DNA reads TGTGCCAGCAGCAATCGACACTTATATCGGAACACTGAAGCTTTCTTT. It yields the protein CASSNRHLYRNTEAFF.

The chain recombines TRBV6-5 with TRBJ2-7; TRBD2 matches at 7 bases. Germline CDR1 is MNHEY and CDR2 is SVGAGI. This CDR3 has 15 amino acids. The V and J ends lost 0 bases and 2 bases, in that order; junction bases with no gene match: 4. The CDR3 loop is CASSYSASGPYEQYF. The CDR3 nucleotides are TGTGCCAGCAGTTACTCGGCTAGCGGCCCCTACGAGCAGTACTTC.

The genes are TRBV27 and TRBJ2-5, with 7 bases that match TRBD1. Germline CDR1 is MNHEY and CDR2 is SMNVEV (reference sequence). Germline trimming cut 5 bases from V and 2 bases from J; bases unmatched to any gene: 8. The CDR3 length is 15 residues. CDR3 sequence: CASSTGQITQETQYF. The CDR3 coding sequence is TGTGCCAGCAGTACGGGACAGATAACGCAAGAGACCCAGTACTTC.

The V gene is TRBV6-5, the J gene TRBJ2-7, with 8 bases that match TRBD2. This CDR3 has 14 residues. Germline trimming cut 6 bases from V and 7 bases from J; bases unmatched to any gene: 11. Germline V gene lookup returns CDR1 MNHEY and CDR2 SVGAGI. CDR3 region: CASRGLGAGGEQYF. The DNA for the CDR3 is TGTGCCAGCAGGGGCCTTGGGGCGGGAGGAGAGCAGTACTTC.

The chain is built from TRBV7-3 and TRBJ2-2; D gene ambiguous. The CDR3 extends over 14 amino acids. Deletions cut 0 bases from V and 1 base from J, with 3 bases between. Germline V gene lookup returns CDR1 SGHTA and CDR2 FQGTGA. For the CDR3, the DNA is TGTGCCAGCAGCTTAACTCGGAACACCGGGGAGCTGTTTTTT. This gives the protein CASSLTRNTGELFF.

The chain has TRBV28 and TRBJ2-1; D gene ambiguous. The CDR3 spans 12 residues. V dropped 5 bases and J dropped 3 bases, with 5 bases sitting between them. From germline, CDR1 is MDHEN and CDR2 SYDVKM. This chain's CDR3 is CASSEVYNEQFF. CDR3 nucleotides: TGTGCCAGCAGTGAGGTCTACAATGAGCAGTTCTTC. Full variable domain (outside the CDR3, taken from reference TRBV28 and TRBJ2-1): DVKVTQSSRYLVKRTGEKVFLECVQDMDHENMFWYRQDPGLGLRLIYFSYDVKMKEKGDIPEGYSVSREKKERFSLILESASTNQTSMYLCASSEVYNEQFFGPGTRLTVL.

This clone was observed a single time. The chain combines TRBV12-3 or TRBV12-4 with TRBJ2-7; D uncertain. Trimming removed 3 bases at V and 5 bases at J, with 5 bases between. This CDR3 comprises 11 residues. This CDR3 is CASSFFDEQYF. The CDR3 DNA follows: TGTGCCAGCAGTTTCTTTGACGAGCAGTACTTC.

The chain joins TRBV25-1 to TRBJ1-2; D is possibly TRBD1 (6 bases). Germline V gene sequence: CDR1 MGHDK, CDR2 SYGVNS. Trimming removed 2 bases from V and 2 bases from J, with 18 bases in between. The CDR3 is 17 amino acids. The CDR3 DNA reads TGTGCCAGCAGTGAAAGGGGTGGGGACACGGCAAACTATGGCTACACCTTC. Amino acids: CASSERGGDTANYGYTF.